A single sample gave rise to the 23 T cell receptor beta chains below, sequenced in a study of cytomegalovirus exposure and HLA in healthy donors. Both 60 Vbeta primers and 13 Jbeta primers went into the PCR. Assay used: immunoSEQ multiplex PCR; TCRdb lists only in-frame clones, some missing. Of 120,000 to 150,000 clones listed, 65% to 85% are singletons. The sequenced sample consisted of PBMCs. These receptors all come from a man between 18 and 35 years old in good health and CMV-seronegative.

The rearrangement joins TRBV15 to TRBJ2-4, with TRBD1 matching 9 bases. The germline V gene has CDR1 LNHNV and CDR2 YYDKDF (reference sequence). This CDR3 comprises 11 residues. After removal of 8 bases from V and 7 bases from J, the junction contained 0 bases not matched to a gene. The CDR3 nucleotides read TGTGCCACCGGGACAGGGAACATTCAGTACTTC. It yields the protein CATGTGNIQYF.

This sequence joins TRBV7-6 and TRBJ2-1; weak D call: TRBD1 (6 bases). Germline V gene data show CDR1 as SGHVS and CDR2 as FNYEAQ. The length of the CDR3 is 15 residues. The ends were cut back, 5 bases at V and 8 bases at J, with 19 bases in the middle. Here the CDR3 reads CASSPSGDEFYEQFF. CDR3 nucleotide sequence: TGTGCCAGCAGCCCCTCAGGGGACGAGTTCTATGAGCAGTTCTTC.

The chain joins TRBV4-2 to TRBJ2-6, with 7 bases identical to TRBD1. Looked up from germline, CDR1 is LGHNA and CDR2 is YNFKEQ. The CDR3 consists of 21 residues. V trimming: 0 bases; J trimming: 2 bases; junction bases outside the gene matches: 16. The CDR3 protein is CASSQDFFRKSDRAGANVLTF. CDR3 nucleotides: TGTGCCAGCAGCCAAGATTTCTTTCGGAAATCCGACAGGGCTGGGGCCAACGTCCTGACTTTC.

A single count supports this clone. This sequence joins TRBV27 and TRBJ2-5; weak D call: TRBD1 (8 bases). V dropped 10 bases and J dropped 9 bases, with 21 bases sitting between them. CDR3 length: 13 amino acids. Germline loops: CDR1 MNHEY, CDR2 SMNVEV (reference sequence). CDR3 nucleotides: TGTGCCACCCGCGCAGGGGGCGGGGGCCCCCAGTACTTC. Amino acid sequence: CATRAGGGGPQYF.

This clone was observed a handful of times. The junction does not match germline at one end; this may be a read error. The DNA for the CDR3 is TGCGCCAGCAGCCAAGGAGTGAGGGACTACGAGCAGTACTTC. It encodes CASSQGVRDYEQYF. V and J are TRBV11-2 and TRBJ2-7; D may be TRBD2 (5 bases). Germline V gene lookup returns CDR1 SGHAT and CDR2 FQNNGV. This CDR3 has 14 amino acids.

The gene calls are TRBV6-1 and TRBJ1-4; a weak D match, TRBD1 (5 bases). In germline, CDR1 is MNHNS, CDR2 SASEGT. The CDR3 is 14 amino acids. V was pared by 1 base and J by 4 bases, with 7 bases between. CDR3 protein: CASSEGGGNEKLFF. The CDR3, as DNA: TGTGCCAGCAGTGAAGGCGGGGGTAATGAAAAACTGTTTTTT.

This rearrangement joins TRBV7-3 to TRBJ1-1; TRBD1 matches at 7 bases. The CDR3 covers 13 residues. CDR1 SGHTA and CDR2 FQGTGA come from the germline V gene. J was trimmed by 7 bases and V by 5 bases; bases with no gene match: 7. The CDR3 DNA reads as TGTGCCAGCAGCCGCACAGGGGCAGGTGAAGCTTTCTTT. It encodes CASSRTGAGEAFF.

The chain employs TRBV10-3 and TRBJ1-6; 7 bases are shared with TRBD1. Germline assignment: CDR1 ENHRY and CDR2 SYGVKD. The CDR3 length is 14 residues. V shed 4 bases, J shed 7 bases, and the junction held 4 bases outside the gene matches. For the CDR3, the DNA is TGTGCCATCAGTGCGGACAGGTCCAATTCACCCCTCCACTTT. Protein sequence: CAISADRSNSPLHF.

The J gene is TRBJ1-4, the V gene TRBV2, with 8 bases fitting TRBD1. The germline gives CDR1 SNHLY, CDR2 FYNNEI. The CDR3 is 14 residues long. The junction had 5 bases not matched to a gene; V was cut back by 6 bases and J by 5 bases. The CDR3 DNA reads TGTGCCAGCAGGGTCAGGGGGCGGAATGAAAAACTGTTTTTT. Its translation is CASRVRGRNEKLFF.

The V call is TRBV11-3, the J call TRBJ2-1, with D perhaps matching TRBD1 (6 bases). Between the trimmed V and J ends, which lost 5 bases and 2 bases, there was a span of 13 bases. CDR3 length equals 15 residues. In germline, CDR1 is SGHNT, CDR2 YENEEA. CDR3 sequence reads: CASSRTGSAYNEQFF. CDR3 in DNA: TGTGCCAGCAGCAGAACAGGGTCGGCCTACAATGAGCAGTTCTTC.

The chain links TRBV5-1 to TRBJ2-5; the D is unclear. Germline loops: CDR1 SGHRS, CDR2 YFSETQ. This CDR3 spans 12 amino acids. V lost 4 bases and J lost 2, with 6 bases in between. The CDR3: CASSSQQETQYF. In DNA form, the CDR3 reads TGCGCCAGCAGCAGCCAACAAGAGACCCAGTACTTC.

This chain uses TRBV7-6 with TRBJ2-3; D perhaps matches TRBD1 (5 bases). Trimming stripped 7 bases from V and 1 base from J, with 9 bases between. The germline V gene has CDR1 SGHVS and CDR2 FNYEAQ. The CDR3 has 13 residues. The CDR3 region is CASISTGTDTQYF. The CDR3 DNA reads TGTGCCAGCATCTCGACAGGCACAGATACGCAGTATTTT.

The V call is TRBV30, the J call TRBJ2-2; a weak D match, TRBD1 (5 bases). This CDR3 comprises 13 residues. The V gene lost 3 bases and the J gene lost 2 bases, with 7 bases spanning the gap. In germline, CDR1 is GTSNPN, CDR2 SVGIG (reference sequence). The CDR3 sequence: CAWRGLNTGELFF. CDR3 nucleotide sequence: TGTGCCTGGAGGGGGCTTAACACCGGGGAGCTGTTTTTT.

The chain combines TRBV6-1 with TRBJ2-1, with D perhaps TRBD1 (6 bases). V was pared by 7 bases and J by 3 bases, with 10 bases between. The CDR3 consists of 13 residues. The germline gives CDR1 MNHNS, CDR2 SASEGT. The DNA for the CDR3 is TGTGCCAGCACCAGGGACAACTACAATGAGCAGTTCTTC. Translation: CASTRDNYNEQFF.

This chain joins TRBV6-5 and TRBJ1-2, with 7 bases lining up with TRBD1. Germline-derived CDR1 and CDR2 are MNHEY and SVGAGI. With V trimmed by 6 bases and J by 4 bases, 5 bases remained unmatched. The CDR3 runs to 13 residues. The CDR3 DNA reads TGTGCCAGCAGCCCGACAGGGTTCTATGGCTACACCTTC. It codes for CASSPTGFYGYTF.

The J gene is TRBJ2-3, the V gene TRBV30; 10 nucleotides align to TRBD2. Germline CDR1 and CDR2: GTSNPN and SVGIG (reference sequence). The CDR3 runs 16 residues. The J segment lost 5 bases and the V segment lost 0 bases, leaving 8 bases of the junction unmatched. As DNA, the CDR3 is TGTGCCTGGAGTGTGGGGCTAGCGGGGGCTAAAGATACGCAGTATTTT. Protein sequence: CAWSVGLAGAKDTQYF. Combining the CDR3 with reference TRBV30 and TRBJ2-3 gives the whole variable domain SQTIHQWPATLVQPVGSPLSLECTVEGTSNPNLYWYRQAAGRGLQLLFYSVGIGQISSEVPQNLSASRPQDRQFILSSKKLLLSDSGFYLCAWSVGLAGAKDTQYFGPGTRLTVL.

The chain recombines TRBV27 with TRBJ1-2; possibly TRBD1 for D (6 bases). In germline, CDR1 is MNHEY, CDR2 SMNVEV (reference sequence). The V gene lost 8 bases and the J gene lost 5 bases, with 18 bases spanning the gap. The CDR3 is made up of 14 amino acids. CDR3 protein: CASSPHTGFYGYTF. Written as DNA, the CDR3 is TGTGCCAGCTCGCCACATACAGGGTTTTATGGCTACACCTTC.

The rearrangement uses TRBV5-5 and TRBJ1-5, with D perhaps TRBD1 (5 bases). The CDR3 loop spans 16 amino acids. Trimming pared 0 bases from V and 0 bases from J, leaving 10 bases between. The germline gives CDR1 SGHKS, CDR2 YYEKEE (reference sequence). CDR3 amino acids: CASSLEGDYSNQPQHF. The CDR3 coding sequence is TGTGCCAGCAGCTTGGAAGGGGATTATAGCAATCAGCCCCAGCATTTT. Based on the CDR3 plus reference TRBV5-5 and TRBJ1-5, the full variable domain is DAGVTQSPTHLIKTRGQQVTLRCSPISGHKSVSWYQQVLGQGPQFIFQYYEKEERGRGNFPDRFSARQFPNYSSELNVNALLLGDSALYLCASSLEGDYSNQPQHFGDGTRLSIL.

In regard to this clone: Other DNA sequences in this specimen translate into the identical CDR3. The chain joins TRBV5-1 to TRBJ2-7; 7 bases line up with TRBD1. From germline, CDR1 is SGHRS and CDR2 YFSETQ. This CDR3 comprises 12 residues. Germline trimming cut 1 base from V and 5 bases from J; bases unmatched to any gene: 0. The CDR3 nucleotides are TGCGCCAGCAGCTTGACAGGGGACGAGCAGTACTTC. It translates to CASSLTGDEQYF.

CDR3 amino acids: CASSPFGGRNEQYF. CDR3 in DNA: TGCGCCAGCAGCCCATTCGGGGGGAGGAACGAGCAGTACTTC. The gene calls are TRBV4-1 and TRBJ2-7; 7 bases are a match to TRBD2. This CDR3 is built from 14 residues. V shed 4 bases and J 5 bases; nucleotides not matched to a gene: 8. From germline, CDR1 is MGHRA and CDR2 YSYEKL.

This chain uses TRBV7-2 with TRBJ2-7; TRBD1 agrees at 8 bases. V gave up 4 bases and J gave up 1 base; unmatched junction bases: 12. CDR1 SGHTA and CDR2 FQGNSA come from the germline V gene. The CDR3 totals 17 residues. The CDR3 spells CASSSFLAGTGSYEQYF. CDR3 DNA: TGTGCCAGCAGCTCCTTTCTCGCCGGGACAGGTTCCTACGAGCAGTACTTC.

This chain connects TRBV13 to TRBJ1-2; 10 bases match TRBD1. This CDR3 is built from 15 residues. CDR1 and CDR2 (germline): PRHDT, FYEKMQ (reference sequence). Trimming cost V 4 bases and J 3 bases; bases outside gene matches: 5. CDR3 sequence reads: CASSSRQGADYGYTF. The CDR3 DNA reads as TGTGCCAGCAGCTCACGACAGGGGGCGGACTATGGCTACACCTTC.

The CDR3 reads CASSRRGAPIDEQFF. CDR3 DNA: TGTGCCAGCAGTCGCCGGGGGGCCCCGATAGATGAGCAGTTCTTC. J is TRBJ2-1 and V is TRBV6-4; TRBD2 is a possible D gene (7 bases). CDR3 length equals 15 residues. CDR1 MRHNA and CDR2 SNTAGT come from the germline V gene. The V and J ends lost 5 bases and 8 bases respectively, with 19 bases between them.